This TCR beta chain appears in the sequencing data of a study of T cell repertoires in cytomegalovirus infection. At the level of the study: It was the public TCR beta signatures that indicated both CMV infection and matching HLA type. Whole-study results and caveats: Summed frequency of public TCR beta families distinguished CMV carriers with the relevant HLA. Ex vivo responses were dominated by HLA-C-restricted CMV-specific TCR beta clonotypes.

In the case of this clonotype: Antigen: not known.

The CDR3 extends over 13 amino acids. Germline CDR1 reads SGHVS; CDR2 reads FNYEAQ. V lost 5 bases to trimming and J lost 6 bases; unmatched junction nucleotides: 7. Each CDR3 protein is one row after TCRdb ran MiXCR on the reads. The sample shows 700,000 to 900,000 distinct CDR3 sequences, about 28% of them seen only once. This chain joins TRBV7-6 and TRBJ2-7; 7 bases are shared with TRBD1. The receptor was derived from a human donor in good health (CMV status not recorded). Some clones in this sample may be carry-over from other donors' samples. Sequences were derived from cultured CD8+ T cells from PBMCs, sampled from culture after CMV antigen stimulation. CDR3 amino acids: CASSPINRGEQYF. The CDR3 nucleotides are TGTGCCAGCAGCCCCATTAACAGGGGCGAGCAGTACTTC.